This TCR beta chain was recorded in a study of cytomegalovirus exposure and HLA in healthy donors. V was cut by 3 bases and J by 0 bases, with 8 bases left in between. The CDR3 extends over 15 amino acids. CDR1 and CDR2 from the germline V gene are SGHTA and FQGNSA. About this clone itself: Antigen unknown.

Study-level findings and limits: A few CMV-associated chains were confirmed in vitro to be specific for CMV antigens. Some TCR beta chains (164 of them) were listed as cytomegalovirus-associated. Later examination showed HLA-associated TCR beta chains had greater clonal expansion than equally common others.

PCR primers comprised 60 Vbeta and 13 Jbeta primers. Produced via immunoSEQ multiplex PCR; TCRdb's table is partial and in-frame only. Seen here are about 120,000 clones, around 80% observed once, and the top ten hold about 1.5%. This sequence originates from a woman under 30 in good health and CMV-seronegative. The rearrangement uses TRBV7-2 and TRBJ2-2; D is undetermined. Sample: PBMCs. CDR3 residues: CASSFQQSNTGELFF. CDR3 in DNA: TGTGCCAGCAGCTTCCAACAGTCGAACACCGGGGAGCTGTTTTTT.